Sequencing of this T cell receptor (beta chain) was carried out in a study of blood T cell repertoires in COVID-19. Seattle enrolled patients during active infection and tracked them longitudinally. CDR3 length equals 15 residues. Per germline, CDR1 SGHRS and CDR2 YFSETQ. Trimming cost V 3 bases and J 9 bases, with 16 bases left between them. Data came from immunoSEQ multiplex PCR; TCRdb stores just in-frame clones and leaves some out. Of approximately 140,000 clones detected, around 90% appear once; the ten largest clones hold approximately 2.5%. This TCR was sampled from a human donor with COVID-19, enrolled during active disease. The donor label of this sample is uncertain. Sample: peripheral blood. This chain connects TRBV5-1 to TRBJ1-6; D is possibly TRBD1 (5 bases). Written as DNA, the CDR3 is TGCGCCAGCAGCTCGCGGGACGGACAAGGTTCACCCCTCCACTTT. Protein sequence: CASSSRDGQGSPLHF.